This section outlines one TCR beta chain sequence together with its context. Antigen unknown. After stimulus-free culture, autoproliferating CFSE-dim and non-proliferating CFSE-high T cells were sequenced separately. Pooled replicate wells came from about 5x10^7 CFSE-labeled PBMCs cultured less than 9 days without stimulus. The sample belongs to a study of memory B cells and T cells in multiple sclerosis. Study-level points and caveats: Normalization was needed because clone-set size differences affected shared clonotype counts.

Assay used: immunoSEQ multiplex PCR; TCRdb lists only in-frame clones, some missing. The table includes tens of thousands of clones, more than 75% detected once. Sample: PBMCs from blood kept in culture. This TCR derives from a human donor with multiple sclerosis.

In DNA, the CDR3 is TGTGCCAGCACCCCGGGGGGACAAGAGACCCAGTACTTC. As protein: CASTPGGQETQYF. The rearrangement links TRBV2 to TRBJ2-5, with 7 bases matching TRBD2. V gave up 7 bases and J gave up 2 bases; unmatched junction bases: 4. Germline CDR1 SNHLY, CDR2 FYNNEI. This CDR3 spans 13 amino acids.